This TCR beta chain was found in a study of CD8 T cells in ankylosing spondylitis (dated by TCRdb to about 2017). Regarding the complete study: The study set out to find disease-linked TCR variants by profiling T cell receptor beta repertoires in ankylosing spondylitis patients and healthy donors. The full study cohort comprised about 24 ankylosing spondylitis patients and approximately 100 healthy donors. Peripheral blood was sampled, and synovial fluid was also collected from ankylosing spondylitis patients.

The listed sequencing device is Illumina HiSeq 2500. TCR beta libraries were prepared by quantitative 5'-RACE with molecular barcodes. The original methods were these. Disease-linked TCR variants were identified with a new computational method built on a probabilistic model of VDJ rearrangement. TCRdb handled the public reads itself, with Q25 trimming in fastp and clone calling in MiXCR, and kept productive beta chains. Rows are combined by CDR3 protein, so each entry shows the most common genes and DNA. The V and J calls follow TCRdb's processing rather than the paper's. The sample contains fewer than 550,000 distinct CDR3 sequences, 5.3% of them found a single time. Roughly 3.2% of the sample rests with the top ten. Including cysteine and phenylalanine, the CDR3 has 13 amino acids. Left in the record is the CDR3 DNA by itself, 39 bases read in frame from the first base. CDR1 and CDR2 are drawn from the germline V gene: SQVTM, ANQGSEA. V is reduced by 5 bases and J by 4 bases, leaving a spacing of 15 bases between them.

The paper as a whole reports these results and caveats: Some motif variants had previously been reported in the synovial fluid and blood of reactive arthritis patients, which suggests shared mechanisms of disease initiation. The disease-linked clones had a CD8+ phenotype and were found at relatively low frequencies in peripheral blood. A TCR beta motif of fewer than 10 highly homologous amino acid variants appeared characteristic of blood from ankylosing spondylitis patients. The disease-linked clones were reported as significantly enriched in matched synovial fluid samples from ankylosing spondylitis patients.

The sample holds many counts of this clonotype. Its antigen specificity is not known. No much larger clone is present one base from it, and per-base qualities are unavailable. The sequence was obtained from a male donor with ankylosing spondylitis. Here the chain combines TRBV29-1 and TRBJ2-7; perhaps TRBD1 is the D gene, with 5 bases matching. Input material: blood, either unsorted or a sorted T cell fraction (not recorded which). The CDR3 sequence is CSVKPQGLYEQYF. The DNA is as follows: TGCAGCGTTAAACCCCAGGGTTTGTACGAGCAGTACTTC.